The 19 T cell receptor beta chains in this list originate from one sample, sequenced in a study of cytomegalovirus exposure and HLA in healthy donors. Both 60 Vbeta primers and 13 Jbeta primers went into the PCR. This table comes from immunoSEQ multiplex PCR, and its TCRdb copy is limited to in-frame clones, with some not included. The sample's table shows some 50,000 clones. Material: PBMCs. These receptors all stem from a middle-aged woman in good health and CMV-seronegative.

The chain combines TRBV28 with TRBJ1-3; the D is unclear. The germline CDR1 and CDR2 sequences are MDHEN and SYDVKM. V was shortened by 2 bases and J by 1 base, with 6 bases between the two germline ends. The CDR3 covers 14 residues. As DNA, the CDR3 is TGTGCCAGCAGTTTAGAGTTTTCTGGAAACACCATATATTTT. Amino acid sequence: CASSLEFSGNTIYF.

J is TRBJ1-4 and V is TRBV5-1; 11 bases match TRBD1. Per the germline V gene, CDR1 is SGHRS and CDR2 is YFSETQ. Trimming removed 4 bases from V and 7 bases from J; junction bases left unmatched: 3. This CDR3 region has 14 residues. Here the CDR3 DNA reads TGCGCCAGCAGCACCGGGACAGGGGGTGAAAAACTGTTTTTT. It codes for CASSTGTGGEKLFF.

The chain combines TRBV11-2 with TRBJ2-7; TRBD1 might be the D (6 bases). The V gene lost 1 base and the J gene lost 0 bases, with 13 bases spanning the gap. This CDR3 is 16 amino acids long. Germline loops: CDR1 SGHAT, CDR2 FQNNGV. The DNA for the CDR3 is TGTGCCAGCAGCTTAGGGGATACAGGGAGCTCCTACGAGCAGTACTTC. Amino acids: CASSLGDTGSSYEQYF. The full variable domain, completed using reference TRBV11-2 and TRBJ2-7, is EAGVAQSPRYKIIEKRQSVAFWCNPISGHATLYWYQQILGQGPKLLIQFQNNGVVDDSQLPKDRFSAERLKGVDSTLKIQPAKLEDSAVYLCASSLGDTGSSYEQYFGPGTRLTVT.

CDR3 loop: CASRKPGQNNYGYTF. The CDR3 bases are TGTGCCAGCAGAAAACCGGGACAGAATAACTATGGCTACACCTTC. The chain links TRBV6-1 to TRBJ1-2, with TRBD1 matching 7 bases. V was clipped by 6 bases and J by 1 base; unmatched bases: 8. The length of the CDR3 is 15 residues. The V gene's germline CDR1 is MNHNS and CDR2 SASEGT.

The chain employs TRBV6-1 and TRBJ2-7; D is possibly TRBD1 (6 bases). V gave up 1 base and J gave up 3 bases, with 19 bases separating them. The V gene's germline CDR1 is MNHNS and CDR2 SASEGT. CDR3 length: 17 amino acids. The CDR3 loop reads CASSEEKWGLSDYEQYF. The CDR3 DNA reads TGTGCCAGCAGTGAAGAGAAATGGGGGCTTAGCGACTACGAGCAGTACTTC.

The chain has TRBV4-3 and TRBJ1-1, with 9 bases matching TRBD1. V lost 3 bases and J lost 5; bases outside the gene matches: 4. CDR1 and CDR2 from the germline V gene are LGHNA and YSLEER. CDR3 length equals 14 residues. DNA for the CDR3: TGCGCCAGCAGCCAGATGACAGGGGGAACTGAAGCTTTCTTT. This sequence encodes CASSQMTGGTEAFF.

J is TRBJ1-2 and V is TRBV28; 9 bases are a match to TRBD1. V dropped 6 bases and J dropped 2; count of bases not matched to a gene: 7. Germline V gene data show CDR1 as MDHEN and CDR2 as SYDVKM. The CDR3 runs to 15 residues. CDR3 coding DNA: TGTGCCAGCAGGACGACAGGGGGAGGGAACTATGGCTACACCTTC. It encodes CASRTTGGGNYGYTF.

CDR3 protein: CAWNQDKGKRGAYSNQPQHF. In DNA form, the CDR3 reads TGTGCCTGGAACCAAGACAAGGGAAAAAGGGGTGCGTATAGCAATCAGCCCCAGCATTTT. This rearrangement joins TRBV30 to TRBJ1-5; perhaps TRBD1 as D (5 bases). The V end was cut by 4 bases, the J end by 0 bases, with 28 bases between. The CDR3 sequence is 20 residues long. Germline assignment: CDR1 GTSNPN and CDR2 SVGIG (reference sequence).

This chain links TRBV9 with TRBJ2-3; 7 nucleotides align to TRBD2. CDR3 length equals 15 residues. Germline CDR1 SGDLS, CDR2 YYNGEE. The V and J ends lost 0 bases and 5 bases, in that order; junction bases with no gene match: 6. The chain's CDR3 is CASSVGPSGGDTQYF. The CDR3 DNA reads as TGTGCCAGCAGCGTAGGCCCTAGCGGTGGAGATACGCAGTATTTT.

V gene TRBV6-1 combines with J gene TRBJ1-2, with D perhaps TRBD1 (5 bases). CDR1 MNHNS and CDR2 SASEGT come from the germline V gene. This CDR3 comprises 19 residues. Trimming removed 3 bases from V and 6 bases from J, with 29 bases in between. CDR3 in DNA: TGTGCCAGCAGTGATTTCTACTACGGGGGGTCCAAGCTCCAGGATGGCTACACCTTC. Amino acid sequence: CASSDFYYGGSKLQDGYTF.

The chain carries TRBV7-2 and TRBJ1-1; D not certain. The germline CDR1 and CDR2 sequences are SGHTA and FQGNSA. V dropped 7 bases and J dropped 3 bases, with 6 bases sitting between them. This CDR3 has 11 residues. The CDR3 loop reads CASTPYTEAFF. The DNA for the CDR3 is TGTGCCAGCACCCCGTACACTGAAGCTTTCTTT.

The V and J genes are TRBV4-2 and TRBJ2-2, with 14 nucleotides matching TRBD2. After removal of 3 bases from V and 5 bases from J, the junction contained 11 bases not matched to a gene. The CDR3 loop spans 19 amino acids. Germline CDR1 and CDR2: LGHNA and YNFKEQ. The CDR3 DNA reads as TGTGCCAGCAGCCAGAGGGGACTAGCGGGAGCCGAGGGAACCGGGGAGCTGTTTTTT. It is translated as CASSQRGLAGAEGTGELFF.

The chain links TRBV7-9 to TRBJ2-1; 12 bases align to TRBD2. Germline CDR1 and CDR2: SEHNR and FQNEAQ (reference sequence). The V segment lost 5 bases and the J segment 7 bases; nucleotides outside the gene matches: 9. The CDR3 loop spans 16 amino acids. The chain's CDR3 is CASSPRGLAGGNEQFF. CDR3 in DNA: TGTGCCAGCAGCCCCAGGGGACTAGCGGGTGGTAATGAGCAGTTCTTC.

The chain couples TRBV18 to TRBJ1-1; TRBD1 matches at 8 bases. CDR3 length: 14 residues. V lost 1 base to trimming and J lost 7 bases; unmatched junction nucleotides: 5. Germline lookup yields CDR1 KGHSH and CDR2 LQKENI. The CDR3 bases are TGTGCCAGCTCACCACGGACAGGGAAGGATGAAGCTTTCTTT. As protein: CASSPRTGKDEAFF.

CDR3 protein: CASSPEGGYEQFF. CDR3 DNA sequence: TGCGCCAGCAGCCCAGAAGGCGGTTATGAGCAGTTCTTC. The chain uses TRBV4-3 and TRBJ2-1; D gene unclear. Trimming took 4 bases from V and 8 from J, leaving 12 bases between them. Looked up from germline, CDR1 is LGHNA and CDR2 is YSLEER. This CDR3 has 13 amino acids.

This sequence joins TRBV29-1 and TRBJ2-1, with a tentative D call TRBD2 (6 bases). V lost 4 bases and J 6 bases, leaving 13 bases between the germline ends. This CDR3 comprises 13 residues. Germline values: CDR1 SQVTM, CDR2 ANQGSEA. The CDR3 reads CSVASSVGNEQFF. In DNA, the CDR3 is TGCAGCGTTGCTTCTAGCGTGGGCAATGAGCAGTTCTTC.

The CDR3 DNA sequence: TGTGCCAGCAGTTTACAGGGGGCAGGTCAGGGGGCCTACGAGCAGTACTTC. It translates to CASSLQGAGQGAYEQYF. This chain connects TRBV28 to TRBJ2-7; 8 bases agree with TRBD1. This CDR3 contains 17 residues. CDR1 is MDHEN and CDR2 is SYDVKM in the germline V gene. After removal of 2 bases from V and 2 bases from J, the junction contained 11 bases not matched to a gene.

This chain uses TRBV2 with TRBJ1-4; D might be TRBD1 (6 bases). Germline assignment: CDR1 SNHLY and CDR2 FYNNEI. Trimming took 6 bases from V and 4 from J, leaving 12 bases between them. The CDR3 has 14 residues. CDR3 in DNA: TGTGCCAGCAGCGCGACAGGTTATAATGAAAAACTGTTTTTT. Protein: CASSATGYNEKLFF.

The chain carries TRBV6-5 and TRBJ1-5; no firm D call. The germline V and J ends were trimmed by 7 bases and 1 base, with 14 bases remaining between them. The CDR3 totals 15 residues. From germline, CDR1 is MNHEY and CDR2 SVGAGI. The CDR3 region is CASKSRRESNQPQHF. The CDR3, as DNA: TGTGCCAGCAAATCCCGGCGGGAAAGCAATCAGCCCCAGCATTTT.